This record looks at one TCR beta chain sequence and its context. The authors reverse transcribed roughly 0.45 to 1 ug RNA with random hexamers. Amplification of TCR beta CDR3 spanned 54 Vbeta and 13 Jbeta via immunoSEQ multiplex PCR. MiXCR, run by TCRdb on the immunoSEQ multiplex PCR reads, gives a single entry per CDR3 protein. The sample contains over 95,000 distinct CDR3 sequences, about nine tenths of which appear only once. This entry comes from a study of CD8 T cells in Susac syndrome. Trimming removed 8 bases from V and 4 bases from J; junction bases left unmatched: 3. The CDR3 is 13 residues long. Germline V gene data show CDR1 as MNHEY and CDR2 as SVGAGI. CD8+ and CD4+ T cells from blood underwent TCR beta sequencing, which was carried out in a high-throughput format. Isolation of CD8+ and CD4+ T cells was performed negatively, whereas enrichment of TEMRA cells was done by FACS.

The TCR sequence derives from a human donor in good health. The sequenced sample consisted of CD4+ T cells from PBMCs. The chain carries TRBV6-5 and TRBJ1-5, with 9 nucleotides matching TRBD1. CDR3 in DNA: TGTGCCAGCGGGACAGGGATTAATCAGCCCCAGCATTTT. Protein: CASGTGINQPQHF.